One and the same sample provided the 16 T cell receptor beta chains below, sequenced in a study of T cell responses to AZD1222 COVID-19 vaccine. Using immunoSEQ multiplex PCR, the repertoire was profiled, and TCRdb retains in-frame clones only, with some absent. The data contain around 140,000 clones, approximately 90% of them seen just once; the ten biggest clones take up about 10%. This specimen was peripheral blood, taken 28 days after the second AZD1222 dose. Receptors originate from an adult who received the AZD1222 COVID-19 vaccine.

The sample holds one count of this clone. The CDR3 loop reads CASSPLLRTGYNSPLHF. The CDR3 DNA sequence: TGTGCCAGCAGCCCATTACTCCGGACAGGTTATAATTCACCCCTCCACTTT. V is TRBV7-9 and J is TRBJ1-6, with 7 positions matching TRBD1. The CDR3 is 17 residues long. J gave up 4 bases and V 5 bases, and 11 bases lay outside the gene matches. Per germline, CDR1 SEHNR and CDR2 FQNEAQ (reference sequence).

V gene TRBV3-1 (or the pseudogene TRBV3-2) combines with J gene TRBJ1-3; no reliable D call. CDR1 is LGHDT and CDR2 is YNNKEL in the germline V gene (reference sequence). Trimming left V 1 base short and J 3 bases short, with 7 bases between. The CDR3 has 14 amino acids. The CDR3 here is CASSQGMYGNTIYF. CDR3 DNA: TGTGCCAGCAGCCAAGGGATGTATGGAAACACCATATATTTT.

The V call is TRBV30, the J call TRBJ2-2; unclear D gene. There are 11 residues in the CDR3. V was shortened by 0 bases and J by 8 bases, with 4 bases between the two germline ends. Germline assignment: CDR1 GTSNPN and CDR2 SVGIG (reference sequence). The CDR3, as DNA: TGTGCCTGGAGTGTACCTGGGGAGCTGTTTTTT. This codes for CAWSVPGELFF.

The CDR3 loop reads CASSWVGGGGGTEAFF. The CDR3 nucleotides read TGTGCCAGCAGCTGGGTCGGAGGGGGCGGTGGCACTGAAGCTTTCTTT. V and J are TRBV4-2 and TRBJ1-1; 7 nucleotides match TRBD1. The junction had 13 bases not matched to a gene; V was cut back by 5 bases and J by 4 bases. This CDR3 has 16 amino acids. Looked up from germline, CDR1 is LGHNA and CDR2 is YNFKEQ.

This clone was counted a single time. V usage is TRBV4-2 and J usage is TRBJ1-1, with 10 bases fitting TRBD1. Per the germline V gene, CDR1 is LGHNA and CDR2 is YNFKEQ. The CDR3 sequence is 15 residues long. The J segment lost 3 bases and the V segment lost 4 bases, leaving 5 bases of the junction unmatched. The CDR3 spells CASSLEGQGYTEAFF. The CDR3 DNA follows: TGTGCCAGCAGCCTCGAGGGACAGGGGTACACTGAAGCTTTCTTT.

The chain recombines TRBV28 with TRBJ1-1; no firm D call. CDR1 is MDHEN and CDR2 is SYDVKM in the germline V gene. The CDR3 totals 12 residues. V lost 7 bases and J lost 7, with 13 bases in between. The CDR3 DNA is TGTGCCAGCAACGAACGACTTAGTGAAGCTTTCTTT. Amino acids: CASNERLSEAFF.

By share, this clone counts as medium-sized. The J gene is TRBJ2-1, the V gene TRBV9; tentative D call: TRBD2 (6 bases). This CDR3 has 16 amino acids. Germline CDR1 reads SGDLS; CDR2 reads YYNGEE. V shed 0 bases and J shed 6 bases, with 16 bases lying between them. CDR3 DNA sequence: TGTGCCAGCAGCGTAGATAATGGCGGGACTGGCAATGAGCAGTTCTTC. Amino acid sequence: CASSVDNGGTGNEQFF.

V is TRBV28 and J is TRBJ1-1, with D possibly matching TRBD1 (5 bases). V lost 9 bases and J 2 bases, leaving 13 bases between the germline ends. The CDR3 covers 13 residues. Germline V gene data show CDR1 as MDHEN and CDR2 as SYDVKM. CDR3 nucleotides: TGTGCCAGTGACAGCCCCTCTAACACTGAAGCTTTCTTT. It is translated as CASDSPSNTEAFF.

The chain combines TRBV29-1 with TRBJ1-6, with 8 bases that match TRBD1. Germline V gene sequence: CDR1 SQVTM, CDR2 ANQGSEA. This CDR3 is built from 13 residues. With 4 bases clipped from V and 7 bases from J, the junction kept 3 bases outside the gene matches. The CDR3 protein is CSVGTGTNSPLHF. The CDR3 DNA sequence: TGCAGCGTTGGGACAGGGACAAATTCACCCCTCCACTTT. Full variable domain (remainder filled in from reference TRBV29-1 and TRBJ1-6): SAVISQKPSRDICQRGTSLTIQCQVDSQVTMMFWYRQQPGQSLTLIATANQGSEATYESGFVIDKFPISRPNLTFSTLTVSNMSPEDSSIYLCSVGTGTNSPLHFGNGTRLTVT.

The genes are TRBV5-6 and TRBJ1-5; 7 nucleotides line up with TRBD1. V lost 0 bases, J lost 6 bases, and 3 bases stayed unmatched. This CDR3 spans 14 amino acids. The germline V gene encodes CDR1 SGHDT and CDR2 YYEEEE. This CDR3 reads CASSLGQGGQPQHF. As DNA, the CDR3 is TGTGCCAGCAGCTTGGGACAGGGCGGTCAGCCCCAGCATTTT.

The CDR3, as DNA: TGCAGCGTGCGCACCATCACTGAAGCTTTCTTT. Protein sequence: CSVRTITEAFF. J is TRBJ1-1 and V is TRBV29-1; D remains unclear. The V end lost 6 bases, the J end lost 4 bases, and 9 bases lay between the germline ends. The germline CDR1 and CDR2 sequences are SQVTM and ANQGSEA. The CDR3 consists of 11 residues.

V gene TRBV7-9 combines with J gene TRBJ2-7; D unresolved. Trimming removed 1 base at V and 6 bases at J, with 4 bases between. The CDR3 has 11 residues. Germline V gives CDR1 SEHNR, CDR2 FQNEAQ (reference sequence). The CDR3 coding sequence is TGTGCCAGCAGCTTAGGAGCCGAGCAGTACTTC. Amino acids: CASSLGAEQYF.

The chain is built from TRBV14 and TRBJ1-2; TRBD1 aligns across 9 bases. The CDR3 has 16 amino acids. The junction had 6 bases not matched to a gene; V was cut back by 0 bases and J by 4 bases. Germline assignment: CDR1 SGHDN and CDR2 FVKESK. The CDR3 DNA follows: TGTGCCAGCAGCCAAGACTCCGGACAGGGGATCTATGGCTACACCTTC. It yields the protein CASSQDSGQGIYGYTF.

Only one count was recorded for this clone. The chain combines TRBV5-1 with TRBJ1-1, with TRBD1 as a possible D gene (6 bases). CDR3 length equals 13 residues. V gave up 4 bases and J gave up 10 bases, with 17 bases separating them. The germline CDR1 and CDR2 sequences are SGHRS and YFSETQ. CDR3 amino acids: CASSEDRIGRAFF. In DNA form, the CDR3 reads TGCGCCAGCAGCGAGGACAGAATTGGTCGAGCTTTCTTT.

The chain employs TRBV25-1 and TRBJ1-1, with a tentative D call TRBD1 (5 bases). Trimming pared 3 bases from V and 6 bases from J, leaving 11 bases between. Germline CDR1 reads MGHDK; CDR2 reads SYGVNS. The CDR3 has 13 amino acids. CDR3 nucleotide sequence: TGTGCCAGCAGTGACAGGGTCCGGGCTGAAGCTTTCTTT. Its translation is CASSDRVRAEAFF.

The rearrangement links TRBV4-1 to TRBJ1-1; D perhaps matches TRBD1 (5 bases). Germline V lookup: CDR1 MGHRA, CDR2 YSYEKL. Trimming stripped 4 bases from V and 4 bases from J, with 13 bases between. CDR3 size: 14 residues. The chain's CDR3 is CASSLNQGGTEAFF. In DNA form, the CDR3 reads TGCGCCAGCAGCCTTAATCAGGGAGGCACTGAAGCTTTCTTT.